Listed below are T cell receptor beta chains from one sample, sequenced in a study of shared clonotypes between healthy human individuals. Clones were read by immunoSEQ multiplex PCR, and TCRdb kept only the in-frame ones, dropping some. Of some 900,000 clones listed, more than 75% are singletons. The sequenced material came from memory CD4+ T cells sorted from blood. The source of these receptors is a man between 18 and 35 years old in good health. The CDR3 runs from the conserved cysteine through the conserved F or W. The D gene is left open where the match is weak. Not all rows give a size; the values are once, few, many and, for expanded clones, a class.

TRBJ2-7 TRBV27 - TRBD1 CASRDPGTGSYEQYF TGTGCCAGCCGTGATCCTGGGACAGGATCCTACGAGCAGTACTTC
TRBJ1-1 TRBV27 - - CASSHTAFLDTEAFF TGTGCCAGCAGCCACACCGCCTTTCTCGACACTGAAGCTTTCTTT
TRBJ2-3 TRBV9 - - CASSGWGVATDTQYF TGTGCCAGCAGTGGTTGGGGGGTTGCCACAGATACGCAGTATTTT
TRBJ2-2 TRBV7-9 once TRBD2 CASSLRTSGGELFF TGTGCCAGCAGCCTCCGGACTAGCGGGGGGGAGCTGTTTTTT
TRBJ2-6 TRBV5-1 - TRBD2 CASSSPAGISGANVLTF TGCGCCAGCAGCTCCCCAGCGGGGATCTCTGGGGCCAACGTCCTGACTTTC
TRBJ1-1 TRBV28 few - CASSYPGTNPEAFF TGTGCCAGCAGTTACCCCGGGACAAACCCTGAAGCTTTCTTT
TRBJ1-5 TRBV6-1 - - CATGGGNQPQHF TGTGCCACCGGTGGCGGAAATCAGCCCCAGCATTTT
TRBJ1-2 TRBV10-3 once - CAISSTGPSPNYGYTF TGTGCCATCAGCTCTACAGGTCCCTCTCCTAACTATGGCTACACCTTC
TRBJ1-2 TRBV5-1 few - CASSLEAAANYGYTF TGCGCCAGCAGCTTGGAGGCAGCTGCTAACTATGGCTACACCTTC
TRBJ1-2 TRBV6-5 - - CASRGSANYGYTF TGTGCCAGCAGGGGTTCCGCTAACTATGGCTACACCTTC
TRBJ1-2 TRBV5-6 - - CASSLFVYGYTF TGTGCCAGCAGCTTGTTTGTCTATGGCTACACCTTC
TRBJ2-1 TRBV6-6 few - CASSGVTYNEQFF TGTGCCAGCAGTGGGGTTACCTACAATGAGCAGTTCTTC
TRBJ1-2 TRBV11-2 - TRBD1 CASSSQGRAYGYTF TGTGCCAGCAGCTCACAGGGGAGGGCCTATGGCTACACCTTC
TRBJ2-2 TRBV5-1 - - CASSLGSGAGELFF TGCGCCAGCAGCTTGGGATCGGGTGCCGGGGAGCTGTTTTTT
TRBJ2-7 TRBV29-1 - - CSVAGTADMEQYF TGCAGCGTCGCGGGAACTGCTGACATGGAGCAGTACTTC
TRBJ2-7 TRBV5-1 - - CASSFGSYEQYF TGCGCCAGCAGCTTCGGCTCCTACGAGCAGTACTTC
TRBJ1-5 TRBV4-1 few TRBD1 CASSPLRQGGQPQHF TGCGCCAGTAGCCCCCTAAGACAGGGTGGGCAGCCCCAGCATTTT
TRBJ1-5 TRBV21-1 - - CASNRGGGQVSNQPQHF TGTGCCAGCAACCGGGGAGGCGGACAGGTTAGCAATCAGCCCCAGCATTTT
TRBJ1-6 TRBV19 - - CASSSGGHVSSPLHF TGTGCCAGTAGTAGCGGGGGGCATGTGAGCTCACCCCTCCACTTT